This TCR beta chain was recovered during a study of T cells expressing NK-cell markers. Germline values: CDR1 MNHEY, CDR2 SMNVEV (reference sequence). This CDR3 has 16 amino acids. On this clonotype itself: Antigen: not known.

Study conclusions and caveats: Researchers report these clonotypes also headed the CD3+CD56-NKG2C+ fraction in several donors.

One entry per CDR3 protein, without DNA, is what TCRdb gives after re-calling the 5' RACE reads. Its table records 550,000 to 600,000 distinct CDR3 sequences. The source of this sequence is a man between 18 and 35 years old in good health. Sequenced: blood T cells: a sorted CD56 or NKG2C T cell subset, CD4+ or CD8+ T cells, or bulk PBMC T cells (not recorded which). The rearrangement uses TRBV27 and TRBJ2-7; the TRBD2 assignment by TCRdb is unverifiable without DNA. The CDR3 sequence is CASSPQTSGPPYEQYF.